Each of the 15 T cell receptor beta chains below was sequenced from the same sample in a study of OX40 agonist ivuxolimab in advanced cancers. The protocol was immunoSEQ multiplex PCR, while the TCRdb copy is restricted to in-frame clones and leaves out a portion. The table has just over 40,000 clones, approximately 85% seen once. Sequencing used CD4+ or CD8+ T cells sorted from blood, obtained in a trial of the OX40 agonist ivuxolimab. These TCRs come from an adult with an advanced solid tumor such as melanoma, head and neck, liver or kidney cancer.

V and J are TRBV7-2 and TRBJ2-3; tentative D call: TRBD1 (6 bases). This CDR3 contains 14 residues. The germline CDR1 and CDR2 sequences are SGHTA and FQGNSA. Trimming removed 5 bases from V and 2 bases from J, with 11 bases in between. CDR3 sequence (DNA): TGTGCCAGCAGCCTTGGACAGTTCACAGATACGCAGTATTTT. As protein: CASSLGQFTDTQYF.

The chain joins TRBV7-8 to TRBJ1-6; D is undetermined. From germline, CDR1 is SGHVS and CDR2 FQNEAQ. The CDR3 runs 16 residues. Trimming shortened V by 4 bases and J by 0 bases, and 10 bases separated the two germline ends. CDR3 bases: TGTGCCAGCAGCTCCCCGGACCGCTCCTATAATTCACCCCTCCACTTT. Protein product: CASSSPDRSYNSPLHF.

The chain couples TRBV10-3 to TRBJ1-5, with TRBD1 as a possible D gene (5 bases). V lost 0 bases and J lost 11, with 20 bases in between. This CDR3 spans 16 amino acids. Germline V gives CDR1 ENHRY, CDR2 SYGVKD. CDR3 DNA sequence: TGTGCCATCAGTGAGTCCTTGAGGGGCCACTGGGAAACCCAGCATTTT. It specifies CAISESLRGHWETQHF.

In its sample, this clone was seen a few times. The rearrangement links TRBV10-3 to TRBJ2-5; D is unresolved. Germline V gene data show CDR1 as ENHRY and CDR2 as SYGVKD. Trimming stripped 0 bases from V and 0 bases from J, with 8 bases between. There are 15 residues in the CDR3. The CDR3 nucleotides read TGTGCCATCAGTGAGTCTGGGTCGTACCAAGAGACCCAGTACTTC. This sequence encodes CAISESGSYQETQYF.

The genes are TRBV30 and TRBJ1-2; the D gene is possibly TRBD1 (6 bases). CDR1 and CDR2 (germline): GTSNPN, SVGIG (reference sequence). V was pared by 0 bases and J by 5 bases, with 10 bases between. The CDR3 consists of 13 residues. DNA of the CDR3: TGTGCCTGGAGTGTTTCACAGGGATATGGCTACACCTTC. Its translation is CAWSVSQGYGYTF. The whole variable domain, remainder taken from reference TRBV30 and TRBJ1-2, is SQTIHQWPATLVQPVGSPLSLECTVEGTSNPNLYWYRQAAGRGLQLLFYSVGIGQISSEVPQNLSASRPQDRQFILSSKKLLLSDSGFYLCAWSVSQGYGYTFGSGTRLTVV.

V usage is TRBV9 and J usage is TRBJ2-1; tentative D call: TRBD2 (5 bases). V dropped 4 bases and J dropped 8 bases, with 19 bases sitting between them. Looked up from germline, CDR1 is SGDLS and CDR2 is YYNGEE. The CDR3 sequence is 15 residues long. CDR3 region: CASSFSGITFDEQFF. CDR3 coding DNA: TGTGCCAGCAGCTTTTCCGGGATCACCTTCGATGAGCAGTTCTTC. The full variable domain, with the rest looked up from reference TRBV9 and TRBJ2-1, is DSGVTQTPKHLITATGQRVTLRCSPRSGDLSVYWYQQSLDQGLQFLIQYYNGEERAKGNILERFSAQQFPDLHSELNLSSLELGDSALYFCASSFSGITFDEQFFGPGTRLTVL.

On this clone: A much more abundant neighbour one base away suggests this may be a read error. This rearrangement joins TRBV10-3 to TRBJ2-3; weak D call: TRBD1 (6 bases). This CDR3 is built from 15 residues. The V and J ends lost 4 bases and 4 bases respectively, with 15 bases between them. Germline V gene lookup returns CDR1 ENHRY and CDR2 SYGVKD. The CDR3 protein is CAISGSMGAPDTQYF. CDR3 DNA: TGTGCCATCAGTGGGTCGATGGGGGCCCCAGATACGCAGTATTTT.

The chain is built from TRBV6-5 and TRBJ1-5; D is perhaps TRBD1 (6 bases). The CDR3 totals 15 residues. V lost 6 bases and J 4 bases, leaving 16 bases between the germline ends. From germline, CDR1 is MNHEY and CDR2 SVGAGI. The CDR3 here is CASSTNQGWNQPQHF. The CDR3 nucleotides are TGTGCCAGCAGCACAAACCAGGGGTGGAATCAGCCCCAGCATTTT.

V is TRBV7-2 and J is TRBJ2-7; no clear D gene. This CDR3 comprises 12 residues. Germline CDR1 and CDR2: SGHTA and FQGNSA. The V gene lost 4 bases and the J gene lost 7 bases, with 11 bases spanning the gap. The CDR3 nucleotides read TGTGCCAGCAGCTCACCATTTGATGAGCAGTACTTC. It specifies CASSSPFDEQYF. The whole variable domain, filled in from reference TRBV7-2 and TRBJ2-7, reads GAGVSQSPSNKVTEKGKDVELRCDPISGHTALYWYRQSLGQGLEFLIYFQGNSAPDKSGLPSDRFSAERTGGSVSTLTIQRTQQEDSAVYLCASSSPFDEQYFGPGTRLTVT.

The chain carries TRBV30 and TRBJ2-3; TRBD2 agrees at 11 bases. The CDR3 length is 15 residues. J was trimmed by 0 bases and V by 5 bases; bases with no gene match: 4. Germline V gene sequence: CDR1 GTSNPN, CDR2 SVGIG (reference sequence). CDR3: CAWDSGRASTDTQYF. CDR3 bases: TGTGCCTGGGATAGCGGGAGGGCCAGCACAGATACGCAGTATTTT.

This clone has only one observation. The chain employs TRBV5-1 and TRBJ1-1; tentatively, D is TRBD1 (5 bases). CDR1 and CDR2 (germline): SGHRS, YFSETQ. With 3 bases removed from V and 4 bases from J, the gap between germline ends came to 13 bases. The CDR3 runs to 14 residues. In DNA form, the CDR3 reads TGCGCCAGCAGCTCCAGGGCCTCAGGCACTGAAGCTTTCTTT. Its translation is CASSSRASGTEAFF.

The rearrangement joins TRBV6-5 to TRBJ2-3; D is perhaps TRBD1 (7 bases). Germline loops: CDR1 MNHEY, CDR2 SVGAGI. The CDR3 contains 15 residues. The V gene lost 5 bases and the J gene lost 5 bases, with 17 bases spanning the gap. CDR3 loop: CASSASEQGGDTQYF. The CDR3, as DNA: TGTGCCAGCAGTGCCTCGGAGCAGGGGGGAGATACGCAGTATTTT.

This chain joins TRBV7-9 and TRBJ1-5; possible D gene TRBD1, 6 bases. In germline, CDR1 is SEHNR, CDR2 FQNEAQ (reference sequence). This CDR3 comprises 15 residues. The V end lost 2 bases, the J end lost 3 bases, and 11 bases lay between the germline ends. CDR3 DNA: TGTGCCAGCAGCTTAACACAGGGCACCAATCAGCCCCAGCATTTT. Its translation is CASSLTQGTNQPQHF. The whole variable domain, filled in from reference TRBV7-9 and TRBJ1-5, reads DTGVSQNPRHKITKRGQNVTFRCDPISEHNRLYWYRQTLGQGPEFLTYFQNEAQLEKSRLLSDRFSAERPKGSFSTLEIQRTEQGDSAMYLCASSLTQGTNQPQHFGDGTRLSIL.

V and J are TRBV6-5 and TRBJ2-2; D gene unclear. There are 15 residues in the CDR3. The V end was cut by 0 bases, the J end by 2 bases, with 7 bases between. Germline V gene sequence: CDR1 MNHEY, CDR2 SVGAGI. As DNA, the CDR3 is TGTGCCAGCAGTTACTCGTCAGGCAACACCGGGGAGCTGTTTTTT. This translates into CASSYSSGNTGELFF.

V gene TRBV4-1 combines with J gene TRBJ2-1, with 11 bases that match TRBD1. The CDR3 sequence is 20 residues long. V lost 0 bases and J lost 2; bases outside the gene matches: 12. CDR1 is MGHRA and CDR2 is YSYEKL in the germline V gene. The CDR3, as DNA: TGCGCCAGCAGCCAAGATCAGGGACAGGGGGGTCTAAGCGCCTACAATGAGCAGTTCTTC. Protein product: CASSQDQGQGGLSAYNEQFF.